The text below deals with one T cell receptor beta chain. Its cognate antigen is unknown. The data stem from a study of OX40 agonist ivuxolimab in advanced cancers. Study-level results: Nonresponders included some who also had low normalized T-cell clonal expansion.

Assay: immunoSEQ multiplex PCR; the TCRdb copy retains only in-frame clones and omits some. The sample has around 67,000 clones; 88% are singletons. This CDR3 is built from 16 residues. Germline V gene lookup returns CDR1 SGHNT and CDR2 YENEEA. V was shortened by 3 bases and J by 5 bases, with 14 bases between the two germline ends. The chain joins TRBV11-3 to TRBJ1-6; D unclear. The source material was CD4+ or CD8+ T cells sorted from blood, sampled in a trial of the OX40 agonist ivuxolimab. The clonotype comes from an adult with an advanced solid tumor such as melanoma, head and neck, liver or kidney cancer. The chain's CDR3 is CASSFSGWGNNSPLHF. DNA for the CDR3: TGTGCCAGCAGCTTTTCGGGGTGGGGAAATAATTCACCCCTCCACTTT.